This TCR beta chain was captured in a study of blood T cell repertoires in COVID-19. Whole-study context: The United States, Italy and Spain provided the acute and convalescent COVID-19 samples. Nucleic acid was either cDNA or gDNA, and it came from T cells, B-cell-depleted T cells, or PBMCs.

Using immunoSEQ multiplex PCR, the repertoire was profiled, and TCRdb retains in-frame clones only, with some absent. The sample holds approximately 100,000 clones, almost 95% seen once. V trimming: 5 bases; J trimming: 4 bases; junction bases outside the gene matches: 3. Germline loops: CDR1 LNHDA, CDR2 SQIVND (reference sequence). The CDR3 sequence is 13 residues long. Input material: peripheral blood. The chain links TRBV19 to TRBJ2-3; 7 nucleotides align to TRBD2. The clonotype originates from a man aged 45-60 years with active COVID-19. The CDR3 coding sequence is TGTGCCAGTAGTGTCGGACTAGCAGATACGCAGTATTTT. Residues: CASSVGLADTQYF.